This T cell receptor beta chain was profiled in a study of cytomegalovirus exposure and HLA in healthy donors. Background on the study: A previous analysis identified 95 million to 130 million unique TCR beta sequences derived from roughly 180 million T cells.

This PCR relied on a set of 60 Vbeta primers and 13 Jbeta primers. TCRdb's copy holds only in-frame clones and misses some; the assay was immunoSEQ multiplex PCR. Here the sample spans approximately 190,000 clones, roughly an eighth being singletons. The V end lost 5 bases, the J end lost 5 bases, and 15 bases lay between the germline ends. CDR1 is SGHVS, CDR2 FNYEAQ, per germline. This CDR3 region has 14 residues. The study, taken as a whole, reports: Solely CMV serostatus was available to characterize immune exposure. In a later analysis, TCR beta V- and J-gene trimming was associated with a missense DCLRE1C variant.

A remark on this clone: Its antigen is not known. The CDR3 does not end in the conserved phenylalanine or tryptophan, so this is likely a read error.

This receptor was identified in a man over 45 in good health and CMV-seropositive. The material sequenced was PBMCs. This sequence joins TRBV7-6 and TRBJ1-1; possible D gene TRBD1, 5 bases. CDR3 sequence (DNA): TGTGCCAGCAGCCCGCGGGGGACTTCAACTGAAGCTTTCTTG. It encodes CASSPRGTSTEAFL.